The 9 T cell receptor beta chains reported below all come from one sample, sequenced in a study of blood T cell repertoires in COVID-19 (dated by TCRdb to the early 2020s). Library preparation was by the immunoSEQ multiplex PCR assay. TCRdb re-hosts the immuneACCESS table, in-frame sequences only. Its copies lack some clones; in the studies checked, an unresolved V gene accounts for under half of them, and the cause for the rest is not known. In this sample the table shows around 56,000 clones, 81% of which occur a single time. The top ten constitute 25% to 35% of the sample. The specimen was peripheral blood. The receptor source for this set is a woman at least 80 years old with active or convalescent COVID-19.

V and J are TRBV19 and TRBJ1-1; a possible D gene is TRBD1 (5 bases). V lost 6 bases to trimming and J lost 11 bases, with 22 bases between them. This CDR3 is built from 14 residues. CDR1 is LNHDA and CDR2 is SQIVND in the germline V gene (reference sequence). The CDR3 spells CASSPSGGRGLAFF. CDR3 DNA: TGTGCCAGTAGCCCTTCCGGGGGAAGGGGTTTGGCTTTCTTT.

J is TRBJ1-5 and V is TRBV11-3; weak D call: TRBD1 (6 bases). V lost 3 bases and J 6 bases, leaving 15 bases between the germline ends. CDR3 size: 15 residues. Germline lookup yields CDR1 SGHNT and CDR2 YENEEA. Here the CDR3 reads CASSFGDRSAQPQHF. The CDR3 DNA follows: TGTGCCAGCAGCTTCGGTGACAGGAGCGCTCAGCCCCAGCATTTT. Full variable domain (missing parts from reference TRBV11-3 and TRBJ1-5): EAGVVQSPRYKIIEKKQPVAFWCNPISGHNTLYWYLQNLGQGPELLIRYENEEAVDDSQLPKDRFSAERLKGVDSTLKIQPAELGDSAVYLCASSFGDRSAQPQHFGDGTRLSIL.

This clone appeared a single time. This sequence joins TRBV5-1 and TRBJ1-2; D remains ambiguous. With 7 bases removed from V and 4 bases from J, the gap between germline ends came to 8 bases. The germline CDR1 and CDR2 sequences are SGHRS and YFSETQ. The CDR3 loop spans 11 amino acids. In DNA, the CDR3 is TGCGCCAGCGAAGGGAGCTATGGCTACACCTTC. Translation: CASEGSYGYTF.

This chain uses TRBV6-5 with TRBJ2-3; no clear D. V was trimmed by 6 bases and J by 6 bases, leaving 10 bases between them. Germline V gene lookup returns CDR1 MNHEY and CDR2 SVGAGI. CDR3 size: 12 residues. CDR3 loop: CASSRGGDTQYF. CDR3 nucleotides: TGTGCCAGCAGCCGCGGCGGTGATACGCAGTATTTT.

The chain carries TRBV5-1 and TRBJ1-6; possibly TRBD1 for D (6 bases). The V end was cut by 1 base, the J end by 10 bases, with 15 bases between. The CDR3 totals 15 residues. CDR1 is SGHRS and CDR2 is YFSETQ in the germline V gene. The CDR3 bases are TGCGCCAGCAGCTTGAGGGCAGGGGTAGGATCACCCCTCCACTTT. Its translation: CASSLRAGVGSPLHF.

The V call is TRBV11-3, the J call TRBJ1-3; D gene ambiguous. This CDR3 is built from 15 residues. Trimming pared 1 base from V and 0 bases from J, leaving 7 bases between. Looked up from germline, CDR1 is SGHNT and CDR2 is YENEEA. CDR3 protein: CASSLGHDSGNTIYF. The CDR3 coding sequence is TGTGCCAGCAGCTTAGGGCACGACTCTGGAAACACCATATATTTT.

This clone was seen just once. The genes are TRBV19 and TRBJ1-2; TRBD1 matches 7 bases. The V segment lost 4 bases and the J segment 2 bases; nucleotides outside the gene matches: 7. Germline assignment: CDR1 LNHDA and CDR2 SQIVND (reference sequence). The CDR3 runs 15 residues. This CDR3 is CASSKGTAINYGYTF. CDR3 DNA sequence: TGTGCCAGTAGTAAAGGGACAGCGATAAACTATGGCTACACCTTC.

The count of this clone is one. The chain couples TRBV7-8 to TRBJ1-2, with TRBD1 matching over 7 bases. Germline-derived CDR1 and CDR2 are SGHVS and FQNEAQ. The CDR3 totals 15 residues. The V and J ends lost 5 bases and 0 bases, in that order; junction bases with no gene match: 6. The DNA for the CDR3 is TGTGCCAGCAGCGTAGACAGGGCTACTAACTATGGCTACACCTTC. Its translation is CASSVDRATNYGYTF.

The V and J genes are TRBV5-6 and TRBJ2-7; unclear D gene. The V end lost 0 bases, the J end lost 12 bases, and 22 bases lay between the germline ends. Germline assignment: CDR1 SGHDT and CDR2 YYEEEE. The CDR3 has 15 amino acids. The CDR3 sequence: CASSLGQALPHRLYF. The CDR3, as DNA: TGTGCCAGCAGCTTGGGGCAGGCCCTTCCCCATAGGCTGTACTTC. Filled out from reference TRBV5-6 and TRBJ2-7, the complete variable domain reads DAGVTQSPTHLIKTRGQQVTLRCSPKSGHDTVSWYQQALGQGPQFIFQYYEEEERQRGNFPDRFSGHQFPNYSSELNVNALLLGDSALYLCASSLGQALPHRLYFGPGTRLTVT.